The entry that follows covers one T cell receptor (beta chain) sequence. Its antigen remains unidentified. Constant-region priming of roughly 0.45 ug total RNA yielded TCR beta cDNA. Employing slightly modified ARM-PCR, three nested multiplex PCR rounds were run, and these gave rise to the TCR beta libraries. In the first two PCR rounds, TRBV1-TRBV30 forward primers were paired with a C-beta reverse primer, and each round lasted about 9 cycles. TCRdb re-analysed the multiplex PCR reads in MiXCR, keeping a single row per CDR3 protein. Found here are over 100,000 distinct CDR3 sequences, roughly 70% of them singletons; the top ten hold roughly 8.1%. With V trimmed by 6 bases and J by 0 bases, 8 bases remained unmatched. The CDR3 covers 15 residues. Germline CDR1 and CDR2: MNHNS and SASEGT. This specimen comes from a study of tumor-infiltrating lymphocytes in primary liver carcinoma. Study information: Men as well as women, aged 30 to 69 years, made up the patients. Samples yielded about 3.5 to 7.5 million productive TCRbeta reads, similar across tissue types.

Findings and caveats of the study: It was in tumors, not blood, that the top-250-clone fraction was significantly higher (p = 0.039).

Unsorted bulk tissue (about 18-32 mg) underwent RNA and DNA co-extraction. The patients lived with chronic HBV infection and had not yet received any treatment. Material: tumor-adjacent normal liver tissue. The rearrangement joins TRBV6-1 to TRBJ2-7; 7 nucleotides match TRBD2. This receptor was obtained from a woman in her sixties with primary liver carcinoma and hepatitis B virus infection. CDR3 DNA: TGTGCCAGCAGCGATTCTGGCGGGAGCTCCTACGAGCAGTACTTC. It translates to CASSDSGGSSYEQYF.